Included here is one T cell receptor beta chain sequence, with context. The antigen is not known. The sample originates from a study of cytomegalovirus exposure and HLA in healthy donors. Study details: Ancestry clustering placed roughly 86% of roughly 400 genotyped donors in the Caucasian-associated cluster. Broader study findings: Equally common other TCR beta chains were less clonally expanded than HLA-associated ones, a later analysis found. For most TCR beta V segments, an earlier analysis put the productive rate at about 87% or about 30% of the time. V- and J-gene trimming of TCR beta was linked (in a later analysis) to a missense DCLRE1C variant.

Researchers ran the PCR with 60 Vbeta and 13 Jbeta primers. The repertoire was sequenced with immunoSEQ multiplex PCR; TCRdb's copy has only in-frame clones and lacks some. The table for this sample gives under 200,000 clones. The specimen sequenced was PBMCs. This TCR was sampled from a man between 25 and 39 years old in good health and CMV-seronegative.

CDR3 residues: CASSVSTSEETQYF. The CDR3 bases are TGTGCCAGCAGCGTCAGTACTAGCGAAGAGACCCAGTACTTC. J is TRBJ2-5 and V is TRBV9; TRBD2 agrees at 7 bases. V lost 2 bases and J lost 3; bases outside the gene matches: 4. Germline CDR1 is SGDLS and CDR2 is YYNGEE. The CDR3 runs to 14 residues. Full variable domain (remainder filled in from reference TRBV9 and TRBJ2-5): DSGVTQTPKHLITATGQRVTLRCSPRSGDLSVYWYQQSLDQGLQFLIQYYNGEERAKGNILERFSAQQFPDLHSELNLSSLELGDSALYFCASSVSTSEETQYFGPGTRLLVL.